This T cell receptor beta chain stems from a study of beta chain features in type 1 diabetes. Study results and limitations: Significant though moderate, a shortening of TCRB CDR3s appeared in all four CD4+ subsets of Type 1 diabetes patients. The question of HLA type influencing TCRB rearrangement was one that remained unresolved here.

Expressed TCRB transcripts were sequenced, since all the RNA that had been isolated was reverse transcribed. Data came from immunoSEQ multiplex PCR; TCRdb stores just in-frame clones and leaves some out. This table holds under 850,000 clones, about an eighth found once. This clone was found a few times. Its matching antigen is unknown. The V and J ends lost 2 bases and 4 bases respectively, with 17 bases between them. Germline V gene data show CDR1 as PRHDT and CDR2 as FYEKMQ (reference sequence). The CDR3 consists of 16 residues. The source of this sequence is a man between 18 and 35 years old with type 1 diabetes. The chain carries TRBV13 and TRBJ1-1; D unclear. The source material was naive CD4+ T cells from blood. In DNA form, the CDR3 reads TGTGCCAGCAGCTTAAGTTTCCCAGAGCTATCCACTGAAGCTTTCTTT. Encoded protein: CASSLSFPELSTEAFF.